The 14 T cell receptor beta chains given below trace back to one sample, sequenced in a study of blood T cells in healthy people across ages. PCR was performed a second time for roughly 7 to 12 cycles using a sample-barcoded 5' primer and a J-beta primer mix. TCRdb re-called the 5' RACE reads through MiXCR, storing one row per CDR3 protein. The table includes about 840,000 distinct CDR3 sequences, just under 30% detected once. This sample was also put to use in a study of T cells of mothers and their children.

The material sequenced was blood. The receptor set was obtained from a woman between 40 and 55 years old in good health.

This clonotype turned up a few times. The chain couples TRBV7-2 to TRBJ2-7, with D tentatively TRBD1 or TRBD2 (5 bases each). The CDR3 totals 14 residues. Germline-derived CDR1 and CDR2 are SGHTA and FQGNSA. V dropped 5 bases and J dropped 5 bases, with 16 bases sitting between them. CDR3 residues: CASSPVYGANEQYF. The DNA for the CDR3 is TGTGCCAGCAGCCCCGTTTACGGGGCCAACGAGCAGTACTTC. Filled out from reference TRBV7-2 and TRBJ2-7, the complete variable domain reads GAGVSQSPSNKVTEKGKDVELRCDPISGHTALYWYRQSLGQGLEFLIYFQGNSAPDKSGLPSDRFSAERTGGSVSTLTIQRTQQEDSAVYLCASSPVYGANEQYFGPGTRLTVT.

This clonotype was seen a handful of times. The rearrangement links TRBV14 to TRBJ1-4, with 8 nucleotides matching TRBD1. In germline, CDR1 is SGHDN, CDR2 FVKESK. CDR3 length: 16 residues. The J segment lost 5 bases and the V segment lost 0 bases, leaving 5 bases of the junction unmatched. This CDR3 is CASSQDPRGRNEKLFF. CDR3 in DNA: TGTGCCAGCAGCCAAGATCCCAGGGGGCGCAATGAAAAACTGTTTTTT.

The V gene is TRBV14, the J gene TRBJ2-1; the D gene is possibly TRBD2 (6 bases). Germline V gene data show CDR1 as SGHDN and CDR2 as FVKESK. The length of the CDR3 is 16 residues. V lost 4 bases to trimming and J lost 8 bases, with 21 bases between them. The CDR3: CASSRLHSPGEDEQFF. The DNA for the CDR3 is TGTGCCAGCAGCCGACTGCATAGTCCGGGGGAGGATGAGCAGTTCTTC.

The V gene is TRBV9, the J gene TRBJ2-3, with D possibly matching TRBD2 (7 bases). The CDR3 has 15 amino acids. CDR1 and CDR2 (germline): SGDLS, YYNGEE. The V end was cut by 4 bases, the J end by 5 bases, with 17 bases between. CDR3 nucleotides: TGTGCCAGCAGCCCGGGGGGCTTTAGGATAGATACGCAGTATTTT. Residues: CASSPGGFRIDTQYF.

Note on this clonotype: Compared with germline, one end of the junction differs, possibly owing to a read error. The chain is built from TRBV6-4 and TRBJ2-2, with D possibly matching TRBD2 (5 bases). The germline V gene encodes CDR1 MRHNA and CDR2 SNTAGT. The CDR3 has 15 amino acids. The CDR3 nucleotides read TGTGCCAGCAGCCTGGGTCAGGACGGTACCGGGAAGCTGTTTTTT. It is translated as CASSLGQDGTGKLFF.

The table lists this clonotype with a few counts. V usage is TRBV5-1 and J usage is TRBJ2-6; TRBD1 might be the D (6 bases). Trimming pared 2 bases from V and 0 bases from J, leaving 18 bases between. The V gene's germline CDR1 is SGHRS and CDR2 YFSETQ. The CDR3 is 19 amino acids. Here the CDR3 reads CASSFGRTADYSGANVLTF. CDR3 nucleotide sequence: TGCGCCAGCAGCTTCGGCCGGACAGCAGATTACTCTGGGGCCAACGTCCTGACTTTC. The full variable domain, rest sourced from reference TRBV5-1 and TRBJ2-6, is KAGVTQTPRYLIKTRGQQVTLSCSPISGHRSVSWYQQTPGQGLQFLFEYFSETQRNKGNFPGRFSGRQFSNSRSEMNVSTLELGDSALYLCASSFGRTADYSGANVLTFGAGSRLTVL.

The sample holds many counts of this clonotype. The chain couples TRBV29-1 to TRBJ2-7; D is perhaps TRBD1 (6 bases). The ends were cut back, 4 bases at V and 2 bases at J, with 18 bases in the middle. The V gene's germline CDR1 is SQVTM and CDR2 ANQGSEA. CDR3 size: 15 residues. CDR3 amino acids: CSVGGRGLYTYEQYF. The CDR3 DNA follows: TGCAGCGTTGGGGGCAGGGGCCTATATACCTACGAGCAGTACTTC.

This clonotype turned up a few times. V and J are TRBV7-2 and TRBJ2-5; 15 nucleotides agree with TRBD2. The CDR3 has 17 amino acids. CDR1 and CDR2 from the germline V gene are SGHTA and FQGNSA. V shed 4 bases, J shed 1 base, and the junction held 4 bases outside the gene matches. CDR3 nucleotide sequence: TGTGCCAGCAGCTCGGGACTAGCGGGGGGATTCCAAGAGACCCAGTACTTC. Translation gives CASSSGLAGGFQETQYF.

The chain uses TRBV5-8 and TRBJ2-7, with D possibly matching TRBD2 (7 bases). The V and J ends lost 6 bases and 7 bases respectively, with 17 bases between them. There are 13 residues in the CDR3. Germline CDR1 is SGHTS and CDR2 is YDEGEE. CDR3 in amino acids: CASTYRDYNEQYF. The CDR3 DNA reads as TGTGCCAGCACCTACAGGGACTACAATGAGCAGTACTTC.

On this clonotype itself: Given a much more abundant clone one base away, this may be a read error. CDR3 nucleotides: TGCAGTGCTAGAGGGGAGAGACAGGGGAGCTGCGAGCAGTACTTC. As protein: CSARGERQGSCEQYF. The chain joins TRBV20-1 to TRBJ2-4; 8 positions agree with TRBD1. Matching the DNA end better, TRBJ2-7 makes the J call doubtful. The CDR3 totals 15 residues. The germline CDR1 and CDR2 sequences are DFQATT and SNEGSKA (reference sequence).

This clonotype has at least ten counts. The genes are TRBV7-3 and TRBJ2-1; perhaps TRBD2 as D (5 bases). The length of the CDR3 is 13 residues. Germline V gives CDR1 SGHTA, CDR2 FQGTGA. Trimming pared 0 bases from V and 9 bases from J, leaving 9 bases between. CDR3 amino acids: CASSLTSAGEQFF. The CDR3 DNA reads TGTGCCAGCAGCTTAACGTCGGCGGGTGAGCAGTTCTTC.

This chain joins TRBV12-3 or TRBV12-4 and TRBJ1-3; D gene ambiguous. CDR3 length: 15 amino acids. Trimming took off 4 bases at V and 3 bases at J, with 13 bases between the two ends. CDR3 sequence: CASSWLGRNGNTIYF. In DNA form, the CDR3 reads TGTGCCAGCAGTTGGTTAGGGAGGAATGGAAACACCATATATTTT.

The gene calls are TRBV15 and TRBJ2-5; perhaps TRBD1 as D (8 bases). V was cut by 5 bases and J by 11 bases, with 30 bases left in between. The CDR3 has 17 residues. The germline V gene has CDR1 LNHNV and CDR2 YYDKDF (reference sequence). CDR3 sequence reads: CATSRLSGTGIFGGQYF. The CDR3 region has the DNA TGTGCCACCAGCCGACTAAGCGGGACAGGAATTTTTGGCGGGCAGTACTTC.

This clonotype came up a few times. This chain connects TRBV7-8 to TRBJ2-2, with D unclear. Trimming took 3 bases from V and 1 from J, leaving 3 bases between them. Germline V gene sequence: CDR1 SGHVS, CDR2 FQNEAQ. The CDR3 sequence is 13 residues long. As DNA, the CDR3 is TGTGCCAGCAGCTTGTGGAACACCGGGGAGCTGTTTTTT. Encoded protein: CASSLWNTGELFF.